This T cell receptor (beta chain) stems from a study of T cell repertoires in cytomegalovirus infection. TCRdb re-called the reads through MiXCR, storing one row per CDR3 protein. Here the sample spans roughly 800,000 distinct CDR3 sequences, 29% being singletons. As concerns this clonotype: Its antigen is unknown.

Germline V gives CDR1 MGHRA, CDR2 YSYEKL. CDR3 length equals 16 residues. Trimming pared 0 bases from V and 3 bases from J, leaving 13 bases between. Sample: cultured CD8+ T cells from PBMCs, taken from culture after CMV antigen stimulation. The clonotype was recovered from a human donor in good health (CMV status not recorded). Some clones in this sample may be carry-over from other donors' samples. The rearrangement uses TRBV4-1 and TRBJ2-3; D is unresolved. CDR3 DNA sequence: TGCGCCAGCAGCCAAGACGTCCCCCTGGGGACAGATACGCAGTATTTT. Its translation: CASSQDVPLGTDTQYF.